What follows are 14 T cell receptor beta chains derived from one specimen sequenced in a study of blood T cell repertoires in COVID-19. TCRdb's copy holds only in-frame clones and misses some; the assay was immunoSEQ multiplex PCR. The table lists under 75,000 clones, 75% to 85% of them singletons. The sequencing sample was made of peripheral blood. These receptors were taken from a man between 60 and 70 years old with acute or convalescent COVID-19.

The chain's CDR3 is CASSLKQGINSPLHF. DNA of the CDR3: TGTGCCAGCAGTTTAAAACAGGGGATCAATTCACCCCTCCACTTT. The rearrangement joins TRBV27 to TRBJ1-6; TRBD1 matches 7 bases. Per germline, CDR1 MNHEY and CDR2 SMNVEV (reference sequence). The V gene end was trimmed by 2 bases and the J gene end by 7 bases; junction bases not matched to a gene: 5. CDR3 size: 15 residues.

The chain couples TRBV19 to TRBJ2-2; 9 bases map to TRBD1. Per germline, CDR1 LNHDA and CDR2 SQIVND (reference sequence). The CDR3 extends over 17 amino acids. The V gene end was trimmed by 8 bases and the J gene end by 4 bases; junction bases not matched to a gene: 14. The CDR3 DNA sequence: TGTGCCAGTGGATGGGGACAGGGTGATTCGCGCACCGGGGAGCTGTTTTTT. This encodes CASGWGQGDSRTGELFF.

This clone has just a few counts. The chain links TRBV4-2 to TRBJ1-2; 7 bases map to TRBD1. Germline V gene data show CDR1 as LGHNA and CDR2 as YNFKEQ. The junction had 1 base not matched to a gene; V was cut back by 0 bases and J by 3 bases. The CDR3 totals 14 residues. The CDR3 DNA reads as TGTGCCAGCAGCCAAGATACAGGGGACTATGGCTACACCTTC. Amino acid sequence: CASSQDTGDYGYTF.

The chain carries TRBV9 and TRBJ2-3, with 12 bases fitting TRBD2. V trimming: 4 bases; J trimming: 10 bases; junction bases outside the gene matches: 10. CDR1 and CDR2 from the germline V gene are SGDLS and YYNGEE. The CDR3 extends over 15 amino acids. The CDR3 nucleotides read TGTGCCAGCAGCCAGAGACTAGCGGGGGCCTCTCCGCAGTATTTT. This translates into CASSQRLAGASPQYF.

The CDR3 spells CASSEAGFNRGNTEAFF. The CDR3 DNA reads as TGTGCCAGCAGTGAAGCGGGCTTTAACAGGGGAAACACTGAAGCTTTCTTT. The chain uses TRBV6-1 and TRBJ1-1, with 7 bases lining up with TRBD1. V gave up 0 bases and J gave up 2 bases; unmatched junction bases: 9. The CDR3 totals 17 residues. Germline values: CDR1 MNHNS, CDR2 SASEGT.

The J gene is TRBJ2-7, the V gene TRBV5-4; D is unclear. V lost 0 bases and J lost 2, with 6 bases in between. Germline-derived CDR1 and CDR2 are SGHNT and YYREEE (reference sequence). The CDR3 consists of 13 residues. The CDR3 spells CASSLDPAYEQYF. The CDR3 DNA sequence: TGTGCCAGCAGCTTGGATCCTGCCTACGAGCAGTACTTC.

The gene calls are TRBV19 and TRBJ2-7; 11 bases are a match to TRBD1. From germline, CDR1 is LNHDA and CDR2 SQIVND (reference sequence). This CDR3 has 13 amino acids. V shed 5 bases, J shed 4 bases, and the junction held 1 base outside the gene matches. CDR3 DNA: TGTGCCAGTAGTGGGGACAGGGGGTACGAGCAGTACTTC. Its translation is CASSGDRGYEQYF.

The V and J genes are TRBV15 and TRBJ2-7, with D tentatively TRBD1 (6 bases). Germline assignment: CDR1 LNHNV and CDR2 YYDKDF (reference sequence). Trimming cost V 2 bases and J 5 bases, with 10 bases left between them. The CDR3 loop spans 13 amino acids. CDR3 nucleotides: TGTGCCACCAGCAGATACGGACAGAACGAGCAGTACTTC. Amino acids: CATSRYGQNEQYF.

The chain carries TRBV7-9 and TRBJ2-3, with TRBD2 identical over 12 bases. The CDR3 has 16 amino acids. V lost 3 bases and J lost 6; bases outside the gene matches: 7. CDR1 SEHNR and CDR2 FQNEAQ come from the germline V gene (reference sequence). The CDR3 here is CASSFSITSGGDTQYF. The DNA for the CDR3 is TGTGCCAGCAGCTTCAGTATTACTAGCGGGGGGGATACGCAGTATTTT.

The V gene is TRBV19, the J gene TRBJ1-2, with D perhaps matching TRBD1 (6 bases). Germline V lookup: CDR1 LNHDA, CDR2 SQIVND (reference sequence). Trimming cost V 7 bases and J 4 bases, with 10 bases left between them. The CDR3 totals 12 residues. The CDR3 coding sequence is TGTGCCAGTATACAGGGAACCTATGGCTACACCTTC. Its protein product is CASIQGTYGYTF.

V usage is TRBV5-1 and J usage is TRBJ2-3, with TRBD2 identical over 8 bases. There are 16 residues in the CDR3. Germline CDR1 is SGHRS and CDR2 is YFSETQ. V lost 3 bases, J lost 3 bases, and 9 bases stayed unmatched. The DNA for the CDR3 is TGCGCCAGCAGCTCGGGACTAGTCGTTCAAACAGATACGCAGTATTTT. Its translation is CASSSGLVVQTDTQYF.

This clone came up a few times. This rearrangement joins TRBV12-3 or TRBV12-4 to TRBJ1-1, with TRBD1 matching 11 bases. The CDR3 length is 13 residues. Trimming at V came to 6 bases and at J to 9 bases, leaving 6 bases not matched to a gene. The CDR3 DNA follows: TGTGCCAGCAGCCATATGGACAGGGGGCAAGCTTTCTTT. This codes for CASSHMDRGQAFF.

V usage is TRBV19 and J usage is TRBJ2-3, with TRBD2 matching over 13 bases. Germline CDR1 and CDR2: LNHDA and SQIVND (reference sequence). The CDR3 is 15 amino acids. J lost 6 bases, V lost 4 bases, and 4 bases had no gene match. CDR3 in amino acids: CASSTRLAGGDTQYF. CDR3 DNA: TGTGCCAGTAGTACAAGACTAGCGGGGGGTGATACGCAGTATTTT.

The CDR3 coding sequence is TGTGCCAGCAGCTTAGGAGAGGGGGGGATCCCCTACGAGCAGTACTTC. It translates to CASSLGEGGIPYEQYF. V gene TRBV7-2 combines with J gene TRBJ2-7; D is perhaps TRBD2 (7 bases). Trimming pared 1 base from V and 2 bases from J, leaving 15 bases between. Germline lookup yields CDR1 SGHTA and CDR2 FQGNSA. The CDR3 covers 16 residues.